The present entry profiles one T cell receptor beta chain with its context. One base away lies a much larger clone, so this may be a sequencing read error. V lost 1 base, J lost 0 bases, and 4 bases lay in between. Germline CDR1 and CDR2: SGHAT and FQDESV (reference sequence). The CDR3 consists of 13 residues. Positive CCR7 selection of CD45RO-negative cells yielded the naive CD8 cells, and terminally differentiated effector memory CD45RA+ cells were excluded. The data derive from a study of shared clonotypes between healthy human individuals. Clones were sequenced by immunoSEQ multiplex PCR, and TCRdb holds only the in-frame ones, with some missing. Of more than 2 million clones in the sample, about 95% were seen once.

The J gene is TRBJ2-7, the V gene TRBV11-1; D not certain. This receptor was obtained from a man in his late teens or twenties in good health. The material sequenced was naive CD8+ T cells sorted from blood. The CDR3 sequence is CASSLDPSYEQYF. The CDR3 DNA sequence: TGTGCCAGCAGCTTAGATCCCTCCTACGAGCAGTACTTC.